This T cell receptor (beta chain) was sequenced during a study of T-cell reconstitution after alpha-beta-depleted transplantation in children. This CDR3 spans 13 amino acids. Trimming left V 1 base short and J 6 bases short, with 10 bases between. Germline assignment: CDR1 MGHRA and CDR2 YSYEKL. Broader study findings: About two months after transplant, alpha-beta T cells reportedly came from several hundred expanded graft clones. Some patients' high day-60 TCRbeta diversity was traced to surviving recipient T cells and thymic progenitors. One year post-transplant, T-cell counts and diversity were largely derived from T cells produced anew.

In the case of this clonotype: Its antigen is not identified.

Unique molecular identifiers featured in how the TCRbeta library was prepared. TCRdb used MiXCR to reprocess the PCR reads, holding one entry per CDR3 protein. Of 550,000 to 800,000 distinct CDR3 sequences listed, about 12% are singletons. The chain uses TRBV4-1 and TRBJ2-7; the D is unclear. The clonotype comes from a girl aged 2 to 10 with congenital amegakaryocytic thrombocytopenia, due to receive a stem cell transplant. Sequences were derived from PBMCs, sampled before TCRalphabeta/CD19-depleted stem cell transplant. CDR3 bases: TGCGCCAGCAGCCAAGTTGTGGGGTCCGAGCAGTACTTC. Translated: CASSQVVGSEQYF.